The 23 T cell receptor beta chains listed next were all sequenced from one sample in a study of T cell responses to AZD1222 COVID-19 vaccine. Sequenced by immunoSEQ multiplex PCR; TCRdb stores in-frame clones only, minus some. The top ten hold about 0.64% of the sample, which has 180,000 or so clones, around 94% seen once. The sequencing used peripheral blood, collected on day 0 of AZD1222 vaccination. The receptors stem from an adult in good health.

The chain recombines TRBV6-5 with TRBJ1-1; the D is unclear. The CDR3 is 11 amino acids. Germline V gene sequence: CDR1 MNHEY, CDR2 SVGAGI. Between the trimmed V and J ends, which lost 4 bases and 4 bases, there was a span of 4 bases. The CDR3 sequence: CASSFLTEAFF. CDR3 DNA sequence: TGTGCCAGCAGTTTTCTCACTGAAGCTTTCTTT.

V and J are TRBV4-2 and TRBJ2-1; D unclear. Germline V lookup: CDR1 LGHNA, CDR2 YNFKEQ. The CDR3 totals 18 residues. Trimming stripped 0 bases from V and 0 bases from J, with 15 bases between. CDR3 nucleotide sequence: TGTGCCAGCAGCCAAGATCTTGGGATTCTGAGCTCCTACAATGAGCAGTTCTTC. Its translation: CASSQDLGILSSYNEQFF.

This chain uses TRBV10-1 with TRBJ2-1; D gene ambiguous. CDR1 WNHNN and CDR2 SYGVQD come from the germline V gene (reference sequence). V lost 2 bases, J lost 8 bases, and 10 bases lay in between. The CDR3 has 13 residues. The CDR3 is CASSEAGLDEQFF. In nucleotides, the CDR3 is TGCGCCAGCAGTGAGGCTGGCTTGGATGAGCAGTTCTTC.

This clone was observed a single time. The chain carries TRBV15 and TRBJ1-5, with TRBD1 matching over 8 bases. J gave up 5 bases and V 5 bases, and 5 bases lay outside the gene matches. From germline, CDR1 is LNHNV and CDR2 YYDKDF (reference sequence). The CDR3 has 14 residues. CDR3 bases: TGTGCCACCAGCGGTAAGACAGGGGATCAGCCCCAGCATTTT. Its translation: CATSGKTGDQPQHF.

The genes are TRBV4-2 and TRBJ1-4; no definite D call. CDR1 and CDR2 from the germline V gene are LGHNA and YNFKEQ. The ends were cut back, 0 bases at V and 9 bases at J, with 11 bases in the middle. The CDR3 sequence is 14 residues long. Written as DNA, the CDR3 is TGTGCCAGCAGCCAAGACCCAGCGAGTAAAAAACTGTTTTTT. Translated: CASSQDPASKKLFF.

The J gene is TRBJ1-2, the V gene TRBV4-1, with D perhaps matching TRBD1 (5 bases). Germline V lookup: CDR1 MGHRA, CDR2 YSYEKL. The germline V and J ends were trimmed by 4 bases and 4 bases, with 13 bases remaining between them. The CDR3 is 14 residues long. The CDR3 DNA sequence: TGCGCCAGCAGCCCCACGACAGTCGTCTATGGCTACACCTTC. Translation gives CASSPTTVVYGYTF.

The V and J genes are TRBV4-2 and TRBJ2-5; D is possibly TRBD1 (5 bases). Trimming took 5 bases from V and 2 from J, leaving 15 bases between them. The CDR3 extends over 15 amino acids. The germline gives CDR1 LGHNA, CDR2 YNFKEQ. The CDR3 is CASSGAYHYQETQYF. The DNA for the CDR3 is TGTGCCAGCAGCGGGGCTTATCATTATCAAGAGACCCAGTACTTC.

This clone has a single count. The J gene is TRBJ1-6, the V gene TRBV25-1; TRBD1 is a possible D gene (6 bases). Per the germline V gene, CDR1 is MGHDK and CDR2 is SYGVNS. This CDR3 is built from 15 residues. Between the trimmed V and J ends, which lost 1 base and 10 bases, there was a span of 14 bases. The CDR3 sequence is CASSESPQGQSPLHF. CDR3 bases: TGTGCCAGCAGTGAATCCCCACAGGGTCAATCACCCCTCCACTTT.

CDR3 coding DNA: TGTGCCAGCAGCTTAGTGGCCGAGAACACTGAAGCTTTCTTT. This sequence encodes CASSLVAENTEAFF. The chain combines TRBV11-2 with TRBJ1-1; D gene ambiguous. Germline CDR1 SGHAT, CDR2 FQNNGV. Trimming cost V 1 base and J 1 base, with 7 bases left between them. The CDR3 has 14 residues.

CDR3 coding DNA: TGTGCCGCATACTCCTCGGGGATGAGGAACACTGAAGCTTTCTTT. It specifies CAAYSSGMRNTEAFF. The rearrangement links TRBV2 to TRBJ1-1; D is ambiguous. CDR3 length: 15 amino acids. The V gene lost 11 bases and the J gene lost 1 base, with 20 bases spanning the gap. Germline V lookup: CDR1 SNHLY, CDR2 FYNNEI.

The chain employs TRBV5-4 and TRBJ2-2; 12 positions agree with TRBD2. The J segment lost 7 bases and the V segment lost 0 bases, leaving 7 bases of the junction unmatched. Germline V gives CDR1 SGHNT, CDR2 YYREEE (reference sequence). CDR3 length: 17 residues. CDR3 sequence (DNA): TGTGCCAGCAGCTTGGTTCCTAGCGGGAGGGCGGACGGGGAGCTGTTTTTT. Protein sequence: CASSLVPSGRADGELFF.

This rearrangement joins TRBV6-6 to TRBJ2-2, with TRBD2 identical over 8 bases. J gave up 0 bases and V 5 bases, and 8 bases lay outside the gene matches. This CDR3 has 17 residues. Per germline, CDR1 MNHNY and CDR2 SVGAGI (reference sequence). The CDR3 reads CASSPHPGLANTGELFF. DNA of the CDR3: TGTGCCAGCAGTCCACACCCGGGACTAGCGAACACCGGGGAGCTGTTTTTT.

The rearrangement joins TRBV19 to TRBJ1-5; no clear D gene. The V gene lost 6 bases and the J gene lost 3 bases, with 9 bases spanning the gap. Germline V gene data show CDR1 as LNHDA and CDR2 as SQIVND (reference sequence). The CDR3 runs to 13 residues. CDR3 coding DNA: TGTGCCAGTAGAGATGGGTCCAATCAGCCCCAGCATTTT. Protein sequence: CASRDGSNQPQHF.

V is TRBV25-1 and J is TRBJ1-3; D unresolved. The V and J ends lost 0 bases and 5 bases respectively, with 5 bases between them. The CDR3 runs to 13 residues. The germline V gene has CDR1 MGHDK and CDR2 SYGVNS. Here the CDR3 reads CASSEYGRNTIYF. CDR3 bases: TGTGCCAGCAGTGAATATGGCAGAAACACCATATATTTT.

The chain employs TRBV6-5 and TRBJ1-2; D ambiguous. Looked up from germline, CDR1 is MNHEY and CDR2 is SVGAGI. Trimming took off 5 bases at V and 6 bases at J, with 13 bases between the two ends. This CDR3 has 13 amino acids. The CDR3 reads CASSPTGRDGYTF. The CDR3 DNA is TGTGCCAGCAGTCCTACGGGAAGGGATGGCTACACCTTC.

The chain has TRBV4-2 and TRBJ1-6; D not resolved. The CDR3 length is 17 residues. CDR1 is LGHNA and CDR2 is YNFKEQ in the germline V gene. Trimming removed 0 bases from V and 5 bases from J, with 14 bases in between. Here the CDR3 DNA reads TGTGCCAGCAGCCAAGATGTGCTCCCCCCAGATAATTCACCCCTCCACTTT. Amino acids: CASSQDVLPPDNSPLHF.

The J gene is TRBJ2-1, the V gene TRBV4-2; TRBD2 aligns across 7 bases. This CDR3 spans 16 amino acids. CDR1 is LGHNA and CDR2 is YNFKEQ in the germline V gene. Germline trimming cut 0 bases from V and 7 bases from J; bases unmatched to any gene: 9. CDR3 bases: TGTGCCAGCAGCCAAGAAGTGGGCGGGAGAATGAATGAGCAGTTCTTC. This sequence encodes CASSQEVGGRMNEQFF.

J is TRBJ1-5 and V is TRBV10-2, with TRBD1 matching over 8 bases. Unmatched junction bases numbered 7, after V lost 2 bases and J lost 7 bases. The CDR3 loop spans 15 amino acids. Looked up from germline, CDR1 is WSHSY and CDR2 is SAAADI. CDR3 nucleotide sequence: TGCGCCAGCAGTGAGGCAGGGGGCTTCGGACAGCCCCAGCATTTT. This gives the protein CASSEAGGFGQPQHF.

This clone has a single count. J is TRBJ2-1 and V is TRBV3-1 (or the pseudogene TRBV3-2); 10 nucleotides line up with TRBD2. Germline V lookup: CDR1 LGHDT, CDR2 YNNKEL (reference sequence). This CDR3 region has 18 residues. V dropped 2 bases and J dropped 0; count of bases not matched to a gene: 7. The CDR3 DNA sequence: TGTGCCAGCAGCCAACCCCAACTAGCGGGGAACTCCTACAATGAGCAGTTCTTC. Encoded protein: CASSQPQLAGNSYNEQFF.

CDR3 coding DNA: TGTGCCAGCAGTCCCTCTAGCGGGGGGTACGAGCAGTACTTC. Translating it yields CASSPSSGGYEQYF. The J gene is TRBJ2-7, the V gene TRBV27; 11 bases agree with TRBD2. The germline V gene encodes CDR1 MNHEY and CDR2 SMNVEV (reference sequence). J lost 4 bases, V lost 5 bases, and 4 bases had no gene match. The CDR3 runs 14 residues.

This clone was seen just once. The chain couples TRBV5-6 to TRBJ2-7; D tentatively fits TRBD1 or TRBD2 (5 bases each). Germline V gene sequence: CDR1 SGHDT, CDR2 YYEEEE. The CDR3 extends over 15 amino acids. Trimming took 0 bases from V and 4 from J, leaving 14 bases between them. The CDR3 reads CASSLVFRGRYEQYF. CDR3 DNA sequence: TGTGCCAGCAGCTTGGTTTTTCGGGGCCGATACGAGCAGTACTTC. The full variable domain, its missing parts supplied by reference TRBV5-6 and TRBJ2-7, is DAGVTQSPTHLIKTRGQQVTLRCSPKSGHDTVSWYQQALGQGPQFIFQYYEEEERQRGNFPDRFSGHQFPNYSSELNVNALLLGDSALYLCASSLVFRGRYEQYFGPGTRLTVT.

The chain links TRBV12-5 to TRBJ1-1; weak D call: TRBD1 (5 bases). CDR1 and CDR2 from the germline V gene are LGHNT and FRNRAP. The CDR3 runs 13 residues. Trimming stripped 3 bases from V and 2 bases from J, with 7 bases between. The CDR3 region has the DNA TGTGCTAGTGGTTTTGACAGAAACACTGAAGCTTTCTTT. This gives the protein CASGFDRNTEAFF.

CDR3 in DNA: TGCGCCAGCAGCCAAGTAAAGGGACAGGGGGATCCCTATGGCTACACCTTC. Translation: CASSQVKGQGDPYGYTF. This chain joins TRBV4-1 and TRBJ1-2; 11 nucleotides align to TRBD1. The CDR3 is 17 residues long. In germline, CDR1 is MGHRA, CDR2 YSYEKL. J was trimmed by 4 bases and V by 1 base; bases with no gene match: 8.